The rows below give T cell receptor beta chains drawn from one sample of a study of blood T cells in healthy people across ages. TCRdb reanalysed the 5' RACE reads using MiXCR and keeps one entry per CDR3 protein. In the table there are more than 550,000 distinct CDR3 sequences, approximately 22% of which are singletons. Sequencing was carried out using blood. All receptors derive from a man between 65 and 85 years old in good health. Both conserved end residues are part of each CDR3. D genes are given only for firm matches. Rows give clone size only sometimes, using once, few, many, or a class for an expanded clone.

v_gene: TRBV6-5; d_gene: -; j_gene: TRBJ1-2; abundance: few; CDR3aa: CASSVTRRSNYGYTF; CDR3nt: TGTGCCAGCAGTGTGACTCGCAGGAGTAACTATGGCTACACCTTC
v_gene: TRBV4-1; d_gene: TRBD2; j_gene: TRBJ2-2; abundance: few; CDR3aa: CASSQDRIAGGPDTGELFF; CDR3nt: TGCGCCAGCAGCCAAGATCGTATAGCGGGGGGGCCGGACACCGGGGAGCTGTTTTTT
v_gene: TRBV6-2/TRBV6-3; d_gene: TRBD2; j_gene: TRBJ2-7; abundance: once; CDR3aa: CASSRASGTSYEQYF; CDR3nt: TGTGCCAGCAGCCGAGCTAGCGGTACCTCCTACGAGCAGTACTTC
v_gene: TRBV28; d_gene: -; j_gene: TRBJ2-7; abundance: once; CDR3aa: CASSLWWTQGQGYEQYF; CDR3nt: TGTGCCAGCAGTTTATGGTGGACCCAGGGGCAGGGCTACGAGCAGTACTTC
v_gene: TRBV7-6; d_gene: -; j_gene: TRBJ1-5; abundance: -; CDR3aa: CASSLRQGRGQPQHF; CDR3nt: TGTGCCAGCAGCTTACGGCAGGGGAGGGGTCAGCCCCAGCATTTT
v_gene: TRBV4-2; d_gene: TRBD2; j_gene: TRBJ2-5; abundance: many; CDR3aa: CASSLSGGGEYQETQYF; CDR3nt: TGTGCCAGCAGCCTCAGCGGGGGGGGCGAGTACCAAGAGACCCAGTACTTC
v_gene: TRBV7-2; d_gene: -; j_gene: TRBJ1-3; abundance: -; CDR3aa: CAGSLGGGGTGNTIYF; CDR3nt: TGTGCCGGCAGCTTAGGTGGTGGAGGGACTGGAAACACCATATATTTT
v_gene: TRBV6-2/TRBV6-3; d_gene: -; j_gene: TRBJ2-1; abundance: -; CDR3aa: CASSYSTAVGLEQFF; CDR3nt: TGTGCCAGCAGTTACTCCACAGCCGTGGGGCTTGAGCAGTTCTTC
v_gene: TRBV19; d_gene: TRBD1; j_gene: TRBJ1-2; abundance: -; CDR3aa: CASRAGGGFLGGYTF; CDR3nt: TGTGCCAGTAGGGCAGGGGGCGGTTTTCTCGGTGGCTACACCTTC
v_gene: TRBV28; d_gene: -; j_gene: TRBJ2-5; abundance: few; CDR3aa: CASSLLQRTQETQYF; CDR3nt: TGTGCCAGCAGTTTACTCCAGCGGACGCAAGAGACCCAGTACTTC
v_gene: TRBV28; d_gene: -; j_gene: TRBJ2-3; abundance: few; CDR3aa: CASSPHTEVFDTQYF; CDR3nt: TGTGCCAGCAGTCCCCACACCGAAGTCTTCGATACGCAGTATTTT
v_gene: TRBV29-1; d_gene: -; j_gene: TRBJ1-2; abundance: few; CDR3aa: CSVRSRTGGYTF; CDR3nt: TGCAGCGTTCGAAGTAGGACGGGAGGCTACACCTTC
v_gene: TRBV21-1; d_gene: -; j_gene: TRBJ2-5; abundance: -; CDR3aa: CASSKGDSGGHQETQYF; CDR3nt: TGTGCCAGCAGCAAAGGGGATAGCGGGGGCCACCAAGAGACCCAGTACTTC
v_gene: TRBV6-5; d_gene: TRBD1; j_gene: TRBJ2-1; abundance: -; CDR3aa: CASSYSLGQGAFEQFF; CDR3nt: TGTGCCAGCAGTTACTCCCTCGGACAGGGGGCCTTTGAGCAGTTCTTC
v_gene: TRBV2; d_gene: TRBD2; j_gene: TRBJ2-5; abundance: -; CDR3aa: CASRRGTSGGIQETQYF; CDR3nt: TGTGCCAGCAGAAGAGGGACTAGCGGGGGTATTCAAGAGACCCAGTACTTC
v_gene: TRBV7-2; d_gene: TRBD2; j_gene: TRBJ2-3; abundance: -; CDR3aa: CASSLGPLAGTGVTQYF; CDR3nt: TGTGCCAGCAGCTTAGGTCCCCTAGCGGGGACCGGCGTTACGCAGTATTTT
v_gene: TRBV3-1; d_gene: -; j_gene: TRBJ1-6; abundance: -; CDR3aa: CASSQGSDASPLHF; CDR3nt: TGTGCCAGCAGCCAAGGGTCAGACGCTTCACCCCTCCACTTT
v_gene: TRBV20-1; d_gene: TRBD2; j_gene: TRBJ2-2; abundance: many; CDR3aa: CSAPPGVSGEAGELFF; CDR3nt: TGCAGTGCCCCTCCCGGTGTTAGCGGGGAGGCCGGGGAGCTGTTTTTT
v_gene: TRBV11-2; d_gene: -; j_gene: TRBJ1-1; abundance: few; CDR3aa: CVSSLAGIGTEAFF; CDR3nt: TGTGTCAGCAGCTTAGCAGGTATTGGCACTGAAGCTTTCTTT
v_gene: TRBV2; d_gene: -; j_gene: TRBJ1-1; abundance: -; CDR3aa: CASEVGSTEAFF; CDR3nt: TGTGCCAGCGAGGTGGGCAGCACTGAAGCTTTCTTT
v_gene: TRBV19; d_gene: TRBD1; j_gene: TRBJ2-4; abundance: -; CDR3aa: CASTKTGGTKNIQYF; CDR3nt: TGTGCCAGTACTAAGACAGGGGGCACCAAAAACATTCAGTACTTC
v_gene: TRBV10-3; d_gene: -; j_gene: TRBJ1-1; abundance: few; CDR3aa: CAISGTEVTEAFF; CDR3nt: TGTGCCATCAGCGGGACGGAGGTCACTGAAGCTTTCTTT
v_gene: TRBV7-3; d_gene: -; j_gene: TRBJ2-3; abundance: few; CDR3aa: CASSSRGVTDTQYF; CDR3nt: TGTGCCAGCAGCTCCCGCGGGGTCACAGATACGCAGTATTTT
v_gene: TRBV29-1; d_gene: -; j_gene: TRBJ1-2; abundance: -; CDR3aa: CSVDRVAYGYTF; CDR3nt: TGCAGCGTTGACAGGGTAGCCTATGGCTACACCTTC
v_gene: TRBV5-5; d_gene: TRBD1; j_gene: TRBJ2-7; abundance: -; CDR3aa: CASSLGRTGGNEQYF; CDR3nt: TGTGCCAGCAGCTTGGGTCGGACAGGGGGTAACGAGCAGTACTTC
v_gene: TRBV12-3/TRBV12-4; d_gene: -; j_gene: TRBJ2-4; abundance: -; CDR3aa: CASSLGRGLAKNIQYF; CDR3nt: TGTGCCAGCAGTTTAGGGCGAGGGTTAGCCAAAAACATTCAGTACTTC
v_gene: TRBV9; d_gene: -; j_gene: TRBJ2-2; abundance: -; CDR3aa: CASSLTGTLFF; CDR3nt: TGTGCCAGCAGCCTCACTGGAACGCTGTTTTTT
v_gene: TRBV12-3/TRBV12-4; d_gene: TRBD1; j_gene: TRBJ1-6; abundance: -; CDR3aa: CASSTGQGNSPLHF; CDR3nt: TGTGCCAGCAGCACCGGACAGGGGAATTCACCCCTCCACTTT
v_gene: TRBV10-2; d_gene: -; j_gene: TRBJ1-3; abundance: -; CDR3aa: CACSESGGASDSGNTIYF; CDR3nt: TGCGCCTGCAGTGAGTCGGGGGGGGCTTCCGACTCTGGAAACACCATATATTTT
v_gene: TRBV18; d_gene: -; j_gene: TRBJ1-4; abundance: -; CDR3aa: CASSPLPPSATNEKLFF; CDR3nt: TGTGCCAGCTCACCGCTTCCGCCCTCCGCAACTAATGAAAAACTGTTTTTT
v_gene: TRBV7-8; d_gene: -; j_gene: TRBJ2-3; abundance: many; CDR3aa: CASSLALDTQYF; CDR3nt: TGTGCCAGCAGCTTAGCGTTAGATACGCAGTATTTT
v_gene: TRBV10-3; d_gene: -; j_gene: TRBJ1-2; abundance: few; CDR3aa: CAISDPGDGYTF; CDR3nt: TGTGCCATCAGTGATCCCGGGGATGGCTACACCTTC
v_gene: TRBV5-1; d_gene: -; j_gene: TRBJ2-1; abundance: -; CDR3aa: CASSLGVSGNEQFF; CDR3nt: TGCGCCAGCAGCTTGGGGGTGTCCGGGAATGAGCAGTTCTTC
v_gene: TRBV2; d_gene: TRBD1; j_gene: TRBJ2-4; abundance: -; CDR3aa: CASSDLGTGIGNIQYF; CDR3nt: TGTGCCAGCAGTGACTTAGGGACAGGGATAGGAAACATTCAGTACTTC
v_gene: TRBV7-2; d_gene: -; j_gene: TRBJ2-7; abundance: -; CDR3aa: CASSLTQSPSEQYF; CDR3nt: TGTGCCAGCAGCTTAACCCAAAGTCCCTCCGAGCAGTACTTC
v_gene: TRBV4-1; d_gene: TRBD1; j_gene: TRBJ1-3; abundance: few; CDR3aa: CASSHTGEAGNTIYF; CDR3nt: TGCGCCAGCAGCCATACAGGGGAAGCTGGAAACACCATATATTTT
v_gene: TRBV12-3/TRBV12-4; d_gene: -; j_gene: TRBJ2-1; abundance: few; CDR3aa: CASRKGGDNYNEQFF; CDR3nt: TGTGCCAGCAGAAAAGGCGGGGACAACTACAATGAGCAGTTCTTC
v_gene: TRBV11-2; d_gene: -; j_gene: TRBJ2-2; abundance: few; CDR3aa: CASSLSVGELFF; CDR3nt: TGTGCCAGCAGCTTAAGTGTCGGGGAGCTGTTTTTT
v_gene: TRBV6-5; d_gene: -; j_gene: TRBJ1-5; abundance: few; CDR3aa: CASSKGTAGNQPQHF; CDR3nt: TGTGCCAGCAGCAAGGGAACGGCGGGCAATCAGCCCCAGCATTTT
v_gene: TRBV7-2; d_gene: TRBD1; j_gene: TRBJ1-3; abundance: -; CDR3aa: CASSPSGTGSGNTIYF; CDR3nt: TGTGCCAGCAGCCCGTCCGGGACAGGGTCAGGAAACACCATATATTTT
v_gene: TRBV20-1; d_gene: -; j_gene: TRBJ2-2; abundance: once; CDR3aa: CSASWPNTGELFF; CDR3nt: TGCAGTGCTAGTTGGCCAAACACCGGGGAGCTGTTTTTT
v_gene: TRBV7-2; d_gene: TRBD2; j_gene: TRBJ2-1; abundance: -; CDR3aa: CASSLGGLAPVRVNEQFF; CDR3nt: TGTGCCAGCAGCTTAGGGGGACTAGCCCCGGTTAGAGTAAATGAGCAGTTCTTC
v_gene: TRBV9; d_gene: -; j_gene: TRBJ2-3; abundance: few; CDR3aa: CASSSSGVALTDTQYF; CDR3nt: TGTGCCAGCAGCTCCTCCGGTGTAGCCCTCACAGATACGCAGTATTTT
v_gene: TRBV29-1; d_gene: TRBD1; j_gene: TRBJ1-3; abundance: -; CDR3aa: CSVWVGRGYGNTIYF; CDR3nt: TGCAGCGTTTGGGTAGGCAGGGGGTACGGAAACACCATATATTTT
v_gene: TRBV4-1; d_gene: -; j_gene: TRBJ2-5; abundance: few; CDR3aa: CASSQDLDSRETQYF; CDR3nt: TGCGCCAGCAGCCAAGATCTGGACAGTCGAGAGACCCAGTACTTC
v_gene: TRBV7-3; d_gene: TRBD2; j_gene: TRBJ2-1; abundance: few; CDR3aa: CASSLGTLAGVDEQFF; CDR3nt: TGTGCCAGCAGCTTAGGGACTCTAGCGGGAGTCGATGAGCAGTTCTTC
v_gene: TRBV9; d_gene: -; j_gene: TRBJ2-3; abundance: -; CDR3aa: CASSGQVLSTDTQYF; CDR3nt: TGTGCCAGCAGCGGGCAGGTGTTGAGCACAGATACGCAGTATTTT
v_gene: TRBV12-3/TRBV12-4; d_gene: -; j_gene: TRBJ1-2; abundance: few; CDR3aa: CASSLYRQELYGYTF; CDR3nt: TGTGCCAGCAGTTTATACCGACAGGAACTTTATGGCTACACCTTC
v_gene: TRBV12-3/TRBV12-4; d_gene: -; j_gene: TRBJ1-4; abundance: -; CDR3aa: CASSPASGGVEKLFF; CDR3nt: TGTGCCAGCAGTCCCGCCTCTGGAGGAGTCGAAAAACTGTTTTTT
v_gene: TRBV19; d_gene: -; j_gene: TRBJ1-5; abundance: -; CDR3aa: CASSIGIQANQPQHF; CDR3nt: TGTGCCAGTAGTATCGGTATACAGGCTAATCAGCCCCAGCATTTT
v_gene: TRBV28; d_gene: -; j_gene: TRBJ2-7; abundance: -; CDR3aa: CASSVSGEQYF; CDR3nt: TGTGCCAGCAGTGTCTCGGGTGAGCAGTACTTC
v_gene: TRBV7-9; d_gene: -; j_gene: TRBJ2-1; abundance: few; CDR3aa: CASRGGTAYNEQFF; CDR3nt: TGTGCCTCCAGGGGCGGGACAGCTTACAATGAGCAGTTCTTC
v_gene: TRBV10-3; d_gene: -; j_gene: TRBJ2-7; abundance: once; CDR3aa: CAISAGPDPEQYF; CDR3nt: TGTGCCATCAGTGCTGGGCCGGATCCCGAGCAGTACTTC